Given below is one T cell receptor (beta chain) in context. This CDR3 is built from 15 residues. The V segment lost 5 bases and the J segment 1 base; nucleotides outside the gene matches: 8. Looked up from germline, CDR1 is SGHAT and CDR2 is FQNNGV. This sample is part of a study of blood T cell repertoires in COVID-19. Study details: Material from acute and convalescent COVID-19 was sourced from the United States, Italy and Spain. The cDNA or gDNA used as material had been derived from T cells, B-cell-depleted T cells, or PBMCs.

The table came from immunoSEQ multiplex PCR; TCRdb's copy has only in-frame clones and leaves some out. The sample carries about 180,000 clones, 80% recorded once. Assignments of participants to cohorts depended upon their own reported clinical history. The sequenced sample was PBMCs or T cells enriched from blood (not recorded which). The TCR was taken from a man aged 55 to 70 who had been exposed to COVID-19. The rearrangement joins TRBV11-2 to TRBJ2-7; 7 nucleotides agree with TRBD1. DNA of the CDR3: TGTGCCAGCAGCGAGCCGCCACAGGGGTCCTACGAGCAGTACTTC. Its translation is CASSEPPQGSYEQYF.